A selection of T cell receptor beta chains follows, all from one sample in a study of T-cell reconstitution after alpha-beta-depleted transplantation in children. MiXCR, applied by TCRdb to the PCR reads, yields one record per CDR3 protein. This table holds nearly 400,000 distinct CDR3 sequences, roughly 20% found once. The sample was PBMCs from the stem cell graft donor, taken from the stem cell graft. The receptors stem from a human donor who donated a stem cell graft to a child with acute myeloid leukemia. Both conserved end residues are part of each CDR3. The D gene is left open where the match is weak. Size is stated for part of the rows, as once, few or many counts, or as a class when the clone is expanded.

d_call: -
v_call: TRBV2
clone_size: -
j_call: TRBJ2-7
cdr3_aa: CASSEVSWGAPLEQYF
cdr3_nt: TGTGCCAGCAGTGAAGTCTCCTGGGGGGCGCCTCTCGAGCAGTACTTC

d_call: -
v_call: TRBV5-1
clone_size: few
j_call: TRBJ1-3
cdr3_aa: CASSPGTWGNTIYF
cdr3_nt: TGCGCCAGCAGCCCGGGAACCTGGGGGAACACCATATATTTT

d_call: TRBD2
v_call: TRBV20-1
clone_size: few
j_call: TRBJ2-1
cdr3_aa: CSARERASGNYNEQFF
cdr3_nt: TGCAGTGCTAGAGAAAGGGCTAGCGGGAACTACAATGAGCAGTTCTTC

d_call: TRBD1
v_call: TRBV20-1
clone_size: many
j_call: TRBJ2-3
cdr3_aa: CSARIGTVGRDTQYF
cdr3_nt: TGCAGTGCTAGGATAGGGACAGTAGGTCGGGATACGCAGTATTTT

d_call: -
v_call: TRBV7-2
clone_size: many
j_call: TRBJ2-1
cdr3_aa: CASKRTNNEQFF
cdr3_nt: TGTGCCAGCAAGCGGACTAACAATGAGCAGTTCTTC

d_call: -
v_call: TRBV20-1
clone_size: many
j_call: TRBJ2-1
cdr3_aa: CSARIRDFDNNEQFF
cdr3_nt: TGCAGTGCTAGAATCCGGGACTTCGATAACAATGAGCAGTTCTTC

d_call: -
v_call: TRBV20-1
clone_size: -
j_call: TRBJ1-2
cdr3_aa: CSAPQGVDGYTF
cdr3_nt: TGCAGTGCGCCACAGGGTGTTGATGGCTACACCTTC

d_call: -
v_call: TRBV15
clone_size: many
j_call: TRBJ2-7
cdr3_aa: CATSRDKRQAGEQYF
cdr3_nt: TGTGCCACCAGCAGAGATAAACGGCAGGCGGGCGAGCAGTACTTC

d_call: TRBD2
v_call: TRBV20-1
clone_size: many
j_call: TRBJ2-1
cdr3_aa: CSAPGTSGYNEQFF
cdr3_nt: TGCAGTGCTCCCGGGACTAGCGGTTACAATGAGCAGTTCTTC

d_call: -
v_call: TRBV6-6
clone_size: -
j_call: TRBJ1-1
cdr3_aa: CASRAGDTEAFF
cdr3_nt: TGTGCCAGCAGGGCAGGGGACACTGAAGCTTTCTTT

d_call: -
v_call: TRBV12-3/TRBV12-4
clone_size: many
j_call: TRBJ2-3
cdr3_aa: CASGVRAPLADTQYF
cdr3_nt: TGTGCCAGCGGCGTCCGGGCCCCCCTCGCAGATACGCAGTATTTT

d_call: -
v_call: TRBV5-1
clone_size: few
j_call: TRBJ2-7
cdr3_aa: CASSFPRDPYEQYF
cdr3_nt: TGCGCCAGCAGCTTTCCCCGAGATCCCTACGAGCAGTACTTC

d_call: TRBD2
v_call: TRBV20-1
clone_size: -
j_call: TRBJ2-1
cdr3_aa: CRGTSGSLYYNEQFF
cdr3_nt: TGCAGAGGGACTAGCGGGAGTTTGTACTACAATGAGCAGTTCTTC

d_call: TRBD2
v_call: TRBV5-1
clone_size: -
j_call: TRBJ2-3
cdr3_aa: CASSGPGTSTDTQYF
cdr3_nt: TGCGCCAGCAGCGGACCCGGGACTAGTACAGATACGCAGTATTTT

d_call: -
v_call: TRBV27
clone_size: few
j_call: TRBJ2-2
cdr3_aa: CASLTVNTGELFF
cdr3_nt: TGTGCCAGCCTCACAGTTAACACCGGGGAGCTGTTTTTT

d_call: -
v_call: TRBV20-1
clone_size: many
j_call: TRBJ1-6
cdr3_aa: CSVKDTGSPLHF
cdr3_nt: TGCAGTGTGAAGGACACTGGTTCACCCCTCCACTTT

d_call: -
v_call: TRBV29-1
clone_size: few
j_call: TRBJ2-7
cdr3_aa: CSVVTDYYEQYF
cdr3_nt: TGCAGCGTTGTTACAGATTACTACGAGCAGTACTTC

d_call: -
v_call: TRBV6-2/TRBV6-3
clone_size: few
j_call: TRBJ2-7
cdr3_aa: CASSSRTAGVKYEQYF
cdr3_nt: TGTGCCAGCAGTTCCAGGACAGCAGGGGTAAAGTACGAGCAGTACTTC

d_call: TRBD2
v_call: TRBV5-1
clone_size: many
j_call: TRBJ2-1
cdr3_aa: CASSLVSSGRANEQFF
cdr3_nt: TGCGCCAGCAGCTTGGTTTCTAGCGGGAGGGCGAATGAGCAGTTCTTC

d_call: TRBD2
v_call: TRBV10-3
clone_size: few
j_call: TRBJ2-7
cdr3_aa: CAAGTSGSLSSYEQYF
cdr3_nt: TGTGCCGCCGGGACTAGCGGGAGCCTTAGCTCCTACGAGCAGTACTTC

d_call: TRBD2
v_call: TRBV7-8
clone_size: once
j_call: TRBJ2-3
cdr3_aa: CASSASSGNTDTQYF
cdr3_nt: TGTGCCAGCAGCGCCAGTAGCGGGAACACAGATACGCAGTATTTT

d_call: -
v_call: TRBV12-3/TRBV12-4
clone_size: few
j_call: TRBJ2-1
cdr3_aa: CASSFLQYNEQFF
cdr3_nt: TGTGCCAGCAGTTTTCTACAGTACAATGAGCAGTTCTTC

d_call: -
v_call: TRBV4-1
clone_size: -
j_call: TRBJ1-1
cdr3_aa: CASNRRDGNTEAFF
cdr3_nt: TGCGCCAGCAACCGACGTGACGGGAACACTGAAGCTTTCTTT

d_call: TRBD1
v_call: TRBV29-1
clone_size: once
j_call: TRBJ2-1
cdr3_aa: CSVVRQGIEQFF
cdr3_nt: TGCAGCGTTGTGCGACAGGGGATCGAGCAGTTCTTC

d_call: -
v_call: TRBV20-1
clone_size: -
j_call: TRBJ1-1
cdr3_aa: CSAAGRINTEAFF
cdr3_nt: TGCAGTGCCGCGGGTAGAATAAACACTGAAGCTTTCTTT

d_call: -
v_call: TRBV20-1
clone_size: many
j_call: TRBJ2-5
cdr3_aa: CSARPLQETQYF
cdr3_nt: TGCAGTGCTAGGCCGCTCCAAGAGACCCAGTACTTC